The clone carrying this T cell receptor beta chain was counted ten times or more. This record comes from a study of T-cell reconstitution after alpha-beta-depleted transplantation in children. Unique molecular identifiers tagged the TCRbeta library. One entry per CDR3 protein, called by TCRdb with MiXCR from the PCR reads. This sample has more than 200,000 distinct CDR3 sequences, with roughly 24% found just once. Trimming left V 1 base short and J 5 bases short, with 7 bases between. The CDR3 covers 12 residues. Germline V gene lookup returns CDR1 DFQATT and CDR2 SNEGSKA (reference sequence). This sequence originates from a girl aged 2-10 years with Fanconi anemia, due to receive a stem cell transplant. V and J are TRBV20-1 and TRBJ2-3, with D perhaps TRBD2 (5 bases). The sample here was PBMCs, taken before TCRalphabeta/CD19-depleted stem cell transplant. CDR3: CSARGRKDTQYF. In DNA form, the CDR3 reads TGCAGTGCTAGAGGGAGGAAAGATACGCAGTATTTT.